The rows below give T cell receptor beta chains drawn from one sample of a study of T cell responses to AZD1222 COVID-19 vaccine. Assay: immunoSEQ multiplex PCR; the TCRdb copy retains only in-frame clones and omits some. Of fewer than 120,000 clones listed, roughly 90% were seen once; the top ten hold more than 14%. Sequencing used peripheral blood, obtained 28 days after the second AZD1222 dose. The origin of the receptors is an adult who received the AZD1222 COVID-19 vaccine. Both conserved end residues are part of each CDR3. Each record gives: J gene, V gene, D gene, clone size, CDR3 DNA, CDR3 protein. The D gene is left open where the match is weak. Clone size is given for some rows only: seen once, a few or many times, or a class if the clone is expanded.

J: TRBJ1-2
V: TRBV5-1
D: NA
size: NA
DNA: TGCGCCAGTACCCCAATCACGGGTCTAGGAGGCTACACCTTC
CDR3: CASTPITGLGGYTF

J: TRBJ2-5
V: TRBV19
D: TRBD1
size: NA
DNA: TGTGCCAGTAGTAACAGGGGAGAGACCCAGTACTTC
CDR3: CASSNRGETQYF

J: TRBJ1-1
V: TRBV27
D: NA
size: NA
DNA: TGTGCCAGCAGTTTCGACCCAGCCCGCGGCACTGAAGCTTTCTTT
CDR3: CASSFDPARGTEAFF

J: TRBJ2-2
V: TRBV28
D: NA
size: NA
DNA: TGTGCCAGCAGGTACAGTCCCTCCGGCACCGGGGAGCTGTTTTTT
CDR3: CASRYSPSGTGELFF

J: TRBJ2-2
V: TRBV30
D: NA
size: NA
DNA: TGTGCCTGGACTCTCGGGGGGCGCACCGGGGAGCTGTTTTTT
CDR3: CAWTLGGRTGELFF

J: TRBJ1-3
V: TRBV14
D: NA
size: NA
DNA: TGTGCCAGCAGCCTGCATGGAAACACCATATATTTT
CDR3: CASSLHGNTIYF

J: TRBJ1-2
V: TRBV7-9
D: NA
size: NA
DNA: TGTGCCAGCAGCTTTCCCTTGTTAAAGGGGCGGTATGGCTACACCTTC
CDR3: CASSFPLLKGRYGYTF

J: TRBJ1-1
V: TRBV25-1
D: TRBD1
size: NA
DNA: TGTGCCAGCAGTGAACCCGGGACAGGGGGCAACGCTTTCTTT
CDR3: CASSEPGTGGNAFF

J: TRBJ2-6
V: TRBV27
D: NA
size: NA
DNA: TGTGCCAGCAGGGCACCTGGGGCCAACGTCCTGACTTTC
CDR3: CASRAPGANVLTF

J: TRBJ2-5
V: TRBV5-5
D: TRBD2
size: NA
DNA: TGTGCCAGCAGCCGGGGGGCTAGCGGGGCCCAGTACTTC
CDR3: CASSRGASGAQYF

J: TRBJ1-1
V: TRBV3-1/TRBV3-2
D: NA
size: once
DNA: TGTGCCAGCAGCCAACATGGGGCGGGTGGAGCTTTCTTT
CDR3: CASSQHGAGGAFF

J: TRBJ2-7
V: TRBV3-1/TRBV3-2
D: NA
size: NA
DNA: TGTGCCAGCAGCCCCAGGACAGTTTACGAGCAGTACTTC
CDR3: CASSPRTVYEQYF

J: TRBJ2-3
V: TRBV13
D: TRBD2
size: NA
DNA: TGTGCCAGCAAAGCGGGGGGCCCAGATACGCAGTATTTT
CDR3: CASKAGGPDTQYF

J: TRBJ2-4
V: TRBV28
D: NA
size: NA
DNA: TGTGCCAGCGGGCTAGCCAAAAACATTCAGTACTTC
CDR3: CASGLAKNIQYF

J: TRBJ1-6
V: TRBV5-1
D: TRBD1
size: once
DNA: TGCGCCAGCAGCAGTGGACAGGGGGTTTCACCCCTCCACTTT
CDR3: CASSSGQGVSPLHF

J: TRBJ2-7
V: TRBV20-1
D: TRBD2
size: NA
DNA: TGCAGTGCTAGTTGGGCTAGCGGGGCCTACGAGCAGTACTTC
CDR3: CSASWASGAYEQYF

J: TRBJ1-4
V: TRBV11-2
D: TRBD1
size: NA
DNA: TGTGCCAGCAGCTTAGCCAGGGGGCGGGAAAAACTGTTTTTT
CDR3: CASSLARGREKLFF

J: TRBJ2-5
V: TRBV27
D: NA
size: NA
DNA: TGTGCCAGCAGCCCCCGGGACCCAAGGGACCAGTACTTC
CDR3: CASSPRDPRDQYF

J: TRBJ2-1
V: TRBV7-8
D: TRBD2
size: NA
DNA: TGTGCCAGCAGCCTCGGGACTAGCGGGAGGAATGAGCAGTTCTTC
CDR3: CASSLGTSGRNEQFF

J: TRBJ1-2
V: TRBV4-1
D: NA
size: once
DNA: TGCGCCAGCAGCTCACTAGGGGGACGTAACTATGGCTACACCTTC
CDR3: CASSSLGGRNYGYTF

J: TRBJ1-5
V: TRBV19
D: TRBD1
size: NA
DNA: TGTGCCAGTATGAGACAGGGAGATCAGCCCCAGCATTTT
CDR3: CASMRQGDQPQHF

J: TRBJ2-7
V: TRBV5-1
D: NA
size: once
DNA: TGCGCCAGCAGCTTTATGGGGGCCTACGAGCAGTACTTC
CDR3: CASSFMGAYEQYF

J: TRBJ2-5
V: TRBV5-1
D: TRBD1
size: once
DNA: TGCGCCAGCAGCTCCTACCCGACAGGGGACCAAGAGACCCAGTACTTC
CDR3: CASSSYPTGDQETQYF

J: TRBJ2-7
V: TRBV28
D: NA
size: NA
DNA: TGTGCCAGCAGTTTCACGGGAACCTCCTACGAGCAGTACTTC
CDR3: CASSFTGTSYEQYF

J: TRBJ1-3
V: TRBV3-1/TRBV3-2
D: NA
size: NA
DNA: TGTGCCAGCAGCCAAGAGGGACGTCCCTCTGGAAACACCATATATTTT
CDR3: CASSQEGRPSGNTIYF

J: TRBJ2-2
V: TRBV19
D: TRBD1
size: NA
DNA: TGTGCCAGTAGTTCACCGGGACAGACTAACACCGGGGAGCTGTTTTTT
CDR3: CASSSPGQTNTGELFF

J: TRBJ2-3
V: TRBV10-3
D: TRBD2
size: NA
DNA: TGTGCCATCAGTGAGTTACTAGCGGGAGGAGCAGATACGCAGTATTTT
CDR3: CAISELLAGGADTQYF